The 20 T cell receptor beta chains given below trace back to one sample, sequenced in a study of control samples from healthy donors and cancer patients. Some clones are missing from TCRdb's copy, which holds only in-frame ones; the method was immunoSEQ multiplex PCR. Here the sample spans some 90,000 clones, more than 85% being singletons. The sequenced sample was blood. Receptor source: a woman aged 25 to 45 in good health.

The CDR3 nucleotides are TGTGCCAGCAGCTTTGCGGGAAAAGAGCAGTTCTTC. Its translation: CASSFAGKEQFF. The rearrangement links TRBV13 to TRBJ2-1; a possible D gene is TRBD2 (6 bases). The germline gives CDR1 PRHDT, CDR2 FYEKMQ (reference sequence). Trimming removed 3 bases from V and 10 bases from J, with 10 bases in between. This CDR3 is built from 12 residues.

The chain joins TRBV10-1 to TRBJ1-1; 7 positions agree with TRBD1. The trim removed 6 bases at V and 6 bases at J, leaving 7 bases unmatched. Germline V lookup: CDR1 WNHNN, CDR2 SYGVQD (reference sequence). The CDR3 is 13 amino acids. The CDR3 DNA follows: TGCGCCAGCAGGAAACAGGGGAGGGCTGAAGCTTTCTTT. Its protein is CASRKQGRAEAFF.

V gene TRBV6-2 or TRBV6-3 combines with J gene TRBJ1-2; TRBD1 matches 9 bases. The V gene end was trimmed by 2 bases and the J gene end by 6 bases; junction bases not matched to a gene: 7. Per the germline V gene, CDR1 is MNHEY and CDR2 is SVGEGT. The CDR3 spans 15 residues. DNA of the CDR3: TGTGCCAGCAGTTACAGGGGAAGGACAGGGGATGGCTACACCTTC. Translating it yields CASSYRGRTGDGYTF.

As for this clone: Other DNA sequences in this specimen translate into the identical CDR3. The J gene is TRBJ1-1, the V gene TRBV2, with 7 bases aligning to TRBD1. Germline values: CDR1 SNHLY, CDR2 FYNNEI. CDR3 length: 13 residues. With V trimmed by 5 bases and J by 2 bases, 2 bases remained unmatched. The CDR3 DNA follows: TGTGCCAGCAGTCAGGGGGAAAACACTGAAGCTTTCTTT. This sequence encodes CASSQGENTEAFF.

The chain combines TRBV3-1 (or the pseudogene TRBV3-2) with TRBJ2-4; 10 bases map to TRBD2. CDR3 length: 17 amino acids. The germline CDR1 and CDR2 sequences are LGHDT and YNNKEL (reference sequence). V lost 4 bases to trimming and J lost 0 bases; unmatched junction nucleotides: 6. The CDR3 sequence: CASSRSTSGLAKNIQYF. DNA of the CDR3: TGTGCCAGCAGCCGATCGACTAGCGGGCTAGCCAAAAACATTCAGTACTTC.

The chain carries TRBV30 and TRBJ1-5; possibly TRBD1 for D (5 bases). In germline, CDR1 is GTSNPN, CDR2 SVGIG (reference sequence). The length of the CDR3 is 15 residues. V dropped 1 base and J dropped 6 bases, with 16 bases sitting between them. CDR3 sequence (DNA): TGTGCCTGGAGTGGACTTCAGGGAATAGGTCAGCCCCAGCATTTT. Amino acids: CAWSGLQGIGQPQHF.

The chain couples TRBV30 to TRBJ2-5; D is undetermined. Per the germline V gene, CDR1 is GTSNPN and CDR2 is SVGIG (reference sequence). Between the trimmed V and J ends, which lost 2 bases and 0 bases, there was a span of 4 bases. CDR3 size: 12 residues. Written as DNA, the CDR3 is TGTGCCTGGAGTAGGTACCAAGAGACCCAGTACTTC. This translates into CAWSRYQETQYF.

This clone was seen more than once but under ten times. The chain has TRBV18 and TRBJ1-1; TRBD1 is a possible D gene (5 bases). Trimming left V 6 bases short and J 1 base short, with 9 bases between. The CDR3 extends over 13 amino acids. Germline-derived CDR1 and CDR2 are KGHSH and LQKENI. The chain's CDR3 is CASSTGTNTEAFF. CDR3 nucleotides: TGTGCCAGCTCGACCGGGACGAACACTGAAGCTTTCTTT.

Only one count was recorded for this clone. The chain uses TRBV27 and TRBJ1-2; tentatively, D is TRBD1 (5 bases). In germline, CDR1 is MNHEY, CDR2 SMNVEV (reference sequence). Trimming cost V 5 bases and J 5 bases, with 24 bases left between them. This CDR3 has 17 residues. CDR3 DNA sequence: TGTGCCAGCAGTCCGATGGGGTCGGGGGATACTACGTATGGCTACACCTTC. Translating it yields CASSPMGSGDTTYGYTF.

This clone was seen only once. The chain employs TRBV18 and TRBJ2-2; weak D call: TRBD1 (6 bases). In germline, CDR1 is KGHSH, CDR2 LQKENI. The CDR3 sequence is 13 residues long. V was trimmed by 3 bases and J by 5 bases, leaving 7 bases between them. DNA for the CDR3: TGTGCCAGCTCACCCCAGGGGACCGGGGAGCTGTTTTTT. This translates into CASSPQGTGELFF.

This chain connects TRBV6-5 to TRBJ1-1; 9 bases line up with TRBD1. J gave up 4 bases and V 6 bases, and 9 bases lay outside the gene matches. The germline V gene encodes CDR1 MNHEY and CDR2 SVGAGI. This CDR3 comprises 15 residues. CDR3 in DNA: TGTGCCAGCAGCCAGTCGACAGGGGGGGCCACTGAAGCTTTCTTT. This translates into CASSQSTGGATEAFF.

This chain links TRBV5-3 with TRBJ1-5; tentative D call: TRBD1 (5 bases). TRBV5-3 is reported as an ORF; its role is uncertain. The CDR3 consists of 15 residues. V shed 3 bases and J shed 1 base, with 11 bases lying between them. CDR3 nucleotide sequence: TGTGCCAGAAGCTGGGACGCGATGAGCAATCAGCCCCAGCATTTT. The encoded protein is CARSWDAMSNQPQHF.

J is TRBJ1-5 and V is TRBV4-1; D unclear. The CDR3 length is 16 residues. Looked up from germline, CDR1 is MGHRA and CDR2 is YSYEKL. The V gene lost 3 bases and the J gene lost 4 bases, with 16 bases spanning the gap. The CDR3 loop reads CASSQVSPRTNQPQHF. The CDR3 bases are TGCGCCAGCAGCCAGGTATCGCCCAGGACGAATCAGCCCCAGCATTTT.

The genes are TRBV29-1 and TRBJ2-1; D is perhaps TRBD1 or TRBD2 (5 bases each). V was cut by 0 bases and J by 15 bases, with 15 bases left in between. This CDR3 spans 12 amino acids. Germline loops: CDR1 SQVTM, CDR2 ANQGSEA. The CDR3 DNA reads as TGCAGCGTTGAAGATTTTCTCGGGGACCCGTTCTTC. Protein product: CSVEDFLGDPFF.

V and J are TRBV6-5 and TRBJ2-7; 7 bases map to TRBD1. The ends lost 8 bases at V and 3 bases at J; junction bases unmatched: 13. The CDR3 sequence is 15 residues long. CDR1 MNHEY and CDR2 SVGAGI come from the germline V gene. The CDR3 coding sequence is TGTGCCAGCCGCAGACAGGGTGAAGGACTCTACGAGCAGTACTTC. It encodes CASRRQGEGLYEQYF.

The J gene is TRBJ1-4, the V gene TRBV7-3, with 8 bases fitting TRBD1. From germline, CDR1 is SGHTA and CDR2 FQGTGA. Trimming cost V 4 bases and J 4 bases; bases outside gene matches: 11. The CDR3 is 17 amino acids. The chain's CDR3 is CASSSRAGGPFNEKLFF. The CDR3 bases are TGTGCCAGCAGCTCAAGGGCAGGGGGCCCCTTTAATGAAAAACTGTTTTTT.

The genes are TRBV3-1 (or the pseudogene TRBV3-2) and TRBJ1-5; D is unclear. The CDR3 loop spans 17 amino acids. CDR1 and CDR2 (germline): LGHDT, YNNKEL (reference sequence). Trimming removed 2 bases from V and 3 bases from J, with 17 bases in between. CDR3 in amino acids: CASSQRWAGRLNQPQHF. CDR3 coding DNA: TGTGCCAGCAGCCAAAGATGGGCCGGGAGGCTCAATCAGCCCCAGCATTTT.

The chain couples TRBV18 to TRBJ1-1, with D perhaps TRBD1 (5 bases). The germline V and J ends were trimmed by 5 bases and 3 bases, with 13 bases remaining between them. The CDR3 extends over 14 amino acids. CDR1 and CDR2 from the germline V gene are KGHSH and LQKENI. The CDR3: CASSLAGGDTEAFF. DNA of the CDR3: TGTGCCAGCTCATTAGCAGGAGGGGACACTGAAGCTTTCTTT. The full variable domain, rest sourced from reference TRBV18 and TRBJ1-1, is NAGVMQNPRHLVRRRGQEARLRCSPMKGHSHVYWYRQLPEEGLKFMVYLQKENIIDESGMPKERFSAEFPKEGPSILRIQQVVRGDSAAYFCASSLAGGDTEAFFGQGTRLTVV.

The chain employs TRBV5-1 and TRBJ2-7; 9 bases are shared with TRBD2. The ends lost 0 bases at V and 5 bases at J; junction bases unmatched: 9. Germline V gives CDR1 SGHRS, CDR2 YFSETQ. The CDR3 extends over 16 amino acids. The CDR3 bases are TGCGCCAGCAGCTTGGGTAGCGGGAGTTGGCTAGACGAGCAGTACTTC. Its protein is CASSLGSGSWLDEQYF.

The chain has TRBV3-1 (or the pseudogene TRBV3-2) and TRBJ2-1; the D gene is possibly TRBD1 (6 bases). Germline V gene sequence: CDR1 LGHDT, CDR2 YNNKEL (reference sequence). This CDR3 contains 12 residues. Trimming took off 6 bases at V and 9 bases at J, with 12 bases between the two ends. CDR3 sequence (DNA): TGTGCCAGCAGTCTACAGGGTGGTGAGCAGTTCTTC. Translated, it gives CASSLQGGEQFF.